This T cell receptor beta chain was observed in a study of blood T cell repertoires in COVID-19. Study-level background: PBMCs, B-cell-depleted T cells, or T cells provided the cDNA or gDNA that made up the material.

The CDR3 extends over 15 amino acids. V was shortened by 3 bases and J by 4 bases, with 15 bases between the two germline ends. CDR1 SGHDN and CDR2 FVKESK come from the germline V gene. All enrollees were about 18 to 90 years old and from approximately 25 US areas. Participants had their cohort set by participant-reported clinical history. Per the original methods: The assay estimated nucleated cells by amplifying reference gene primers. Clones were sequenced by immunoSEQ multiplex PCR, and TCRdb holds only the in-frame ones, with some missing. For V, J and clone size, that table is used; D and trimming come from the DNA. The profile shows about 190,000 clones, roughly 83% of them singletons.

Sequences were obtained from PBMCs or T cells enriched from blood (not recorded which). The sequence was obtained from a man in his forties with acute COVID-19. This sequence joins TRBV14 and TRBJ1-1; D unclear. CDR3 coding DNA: TGTGCCAGCAGCCACATAGCTGACGGATTCACTGAAGCTTTCTTT. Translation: CASSHIADGFTEAFF.